These T cell receptor beta chains were read from a single sample in a study of blood T cell repertoires in COVID-19. Repertoires were generated with immunoSEQ multiplex PCR, while TCRdb's copy carries only in-frame clones and drops some. The profile shows around 310,000 clones, around 90% of them singletons. The sample was peripheral blood. The receptors originated from a middle-aged woman with COVID-19, enrolled during active disease. Both conserved end residues are part of each CDR3. The D gene is left open where the match is weak. Part of the rows lack a size; the others show once, few, many or a class for expanded clones.

d_call clone_size j_call v_call cdr3_aa cdr3_nt
TRBD1 NA TRBJ2-5 TRBV28 CASGDDRARETQYF TGTGCCAGCGGGGACGACAGGGCGAGAGAGACCCAGTACTTC
TRBD2 NA TRBJ2-3 TRBV27 CASSSPRVAGGSTDTQYF TGTGCCAGCAGTTCCCCGCGGGTAGCGGGGGGGAGCACAGATACGCAGTATTTT
TRBD2 NA TRBJ2-1 TRBV19 CASSTSGRNEQFF TGTGCCAGTAGTACTAGCGGGAGAAACGAGCAGTTCTTC
TRBD1 once TRBJ1-6 TRBV11-3 CASSPTGGNSPLHF TGTGCCAGCAGCCCGACAGGGGGAAATTCACCCCTCCACTTT
TRBD1 few TRBJ1-1 TRBV12-3/TRBV12-4 CASSLRQGSEAFF TGTGCCAGCAGCCTTAGACAGGGTTCCGAAGCTTTCTTT
TRBD2 NA TRBJ2-7 TRBV5-4 CASSLDSGSSYEQYF TGTGCCAGCAGCTTGGATAGCGGGAGTTCCTACGAGCAGTACTTC
TRBD1 NA TRBJ2-1 TRBV4-2 CASSQTRGGIGYNEQFF TGTGCCAGCAGCCAGACCCGAGGGGGCATCGGGTACAATGAGCAGTTCTTC
NA NA TRBJ2-5 TRBV2 CASSDRPDGETQYF TGTGCCAGCAGTGATCGTCCCGACGGGGAGACCCAGTACTTC
TRBD1 NA TRBJ1-2 TRBV19 CASSMDRGGDYGYTF TGTGCCAGTAGTATGGACAGGGGCGGTGACTATGGCTACACCTTC
TRBD1 once TRBJ1-4 TRBV19 CASNPRPARDRALATNEKLFF TGTGCCAGTAACCCGCGACCAGCGAGGGACAGAGCCCTCGCAACTAATGAAAAACTGTTTTTT
TRBD1 NA TRBJ1-5 TRBV3-1/TRBV3-2 CASSQEDRGPHQPQHF TGTGCCAGCAGCCAAGAAGACAGGGGGCCCCATCAGCCCCAGCATTTT
TRBD1 few TRBJ1-1 TRBV12-3/TRBV12-4 CASRLGTGSKAFF TGTGCCAGCAGACTGGGGACAGGATCTAAAGCTTTCTTT
NA NA TRBJ2-5 TRBV7-9 CASSLASRQETQYF TGTGCCAGCAGCTTAGCGTCTAGGCAGGAGACCCAGTACTTC
TRBD1 NA TRBJ1-4 TRBV28 CASSAGQATNEKLFF TGTGCCAGCAGTGCGGGACAGGCAACTAATGAAAAACTGTTTTTT
TRBD2 NA TRBJ2-5 TRBV14 CASSPLGLAGFETQYF TGTGCCAGCAGCCCACTGGGGTTAGCGGGATTTGAGACCCAGTACTTC
NA NA TRBJ2-4 TRBV7-8 CASSREARRVEAKNIQYF TGTGCCAGCAGCCGAGAGGCCCGCAGGGTGGAAGCCAAAAACATTCAGTACTTC
NA NA TRBJ1-1 TRBV6-2/TRBV6-3 CASSKPTGFVTEAFF TGTGCCAGCAGTAAACCAACAGGGTTCGTCACTGAAGCTTTCTTT
TRBD1 NA TRBJ1-5 TRBV28 CASSFRGTVQHF TGTGCCAGCAGTTTTAGGGGGACAGTACAGCATTTT
NA NA TRBJ2-6 TRBV5-1 CASTTVPSGANVLTF TGCGCCAGCACTACGGTGCCCTCTGGGGCCAACGTCCTGACTTTC
TRBD1 few TRBJ1-2 TRBV27 CASSPTGLRGVYGYTF TGTGCCAGCAGTCCGACAGGGCTGAGAGGAGTCTATGGCTACACCTTC
NA NA TRBJ2-2 TRBV19 CASSIAGAGTGELFF TGTGCCAGTAGTATAGCAGGGGCAGGCACCGGGGAGCTGTTTTTT
TRBD1 NA TRBJ1-3 TRBV28 CASSTGGRGTIYF TGTGCCAGCAGTACAGGGGGCCGGGGCACCATATATTTT
TRBD1 NA TRBJ2-4 TRBV5-4 CASSLGQGADIQYF TGTGCCAGCAGCTTGGGGCAGGGGGCGGACATTCAGTACTTC
NA NA TRBJ2-2 TRBV5-1 CASKKNTGANTGELFF TGCGCCAGCAAAAAGAATACAGGCGCGAACACCGGGGAGCTGTTTTTT
NA NA TRBJ1-1 TRBV5-1 CASIRVCTEAFF TGCGCCAGCATCAGGGTTTGCACTGAAGCTTTCTTT
NA NA TRBJ2-7 TRBV28 CASSLYQGSSYEQYF TGTGCCAGCAGTTTATATCAGGGATCCTCCTACGAGCAGTACTTC
TRBD1 NA TRBJ2-2 TRBV5-1 CASSFRGPGELFF TGCGCCAGCAGCTTTAGGGGGCCCGGGGAGCTGTTTTTT
NA NA TRBJ2-3 TRBV11-3 CASSPDSFGDTQYF TGTGCCAGCAGCCCAGACAGTTTCGGAGATACGCAGTATTTT
TRBD1 NA TRBJ2-3 TRBV7-2 CASSLPGQGTDTQYF TGTGCCAGCAGTTTACCGGGACAGGGAACAGATACGCAGTATTTT
NA NA TRBJ2-1 TRBV28 CASSLGGGLRRFF TGTGCCAGCAGCCTAGGGGGGGGGCTGCGGAGGTTCTTC
NA NA TRBJ2-3 TRBV18 CASSPGREVSTDTQYF TGTGCCAGCTCACCGGGAAGGGAGGTGAGCACAGATACGCAGTATTTT
TRBD2 NA TRBJ2-7 TRBV19 CASSTGMAGTTTGEQYF TGTGCCAGTAGTACCGGAATGGCCGGGACTACCACGGGGGAGCAGTACTTC
TRBD1 NA TRBJ1-3 TRBV4-3 CASSQAAGTGPGNTIYF TGCGCCAGCAGCCAAGCCGCCGGGACAGGGCCTGGAAACACCATATATTTT
NA once TRBJ1-5 TRBV4-3 CASSQGIAGAQVAQHF TGCGCCAGCAGCCAAGGAATAGCGGGGGCCCAGGTGGCCCAGCATTTT
TRBD2 NA TRBJ2-7 TRBV28 CASTPLAGGYHEQYF TGTGCCAGCACCCCTCTAGCGGGAGGGTACCACGAGCAGTACTTC